The 9 T cell receptor beta chains below come from one sample, sequenced in a study of blood T cell repertoires in COVID-19. This table comes from immunoSEQ multiplex PCR, and its TCRdb copy is limited to in-frame clones, with some not included. Of 150,000 to 200,000 clones in the sample, around 80% were seen once. Sample: PBMCs or T cells enriched from blood (not recorded which). These receptors all come from a man aged 45-65 years who had recovered from COVID-19.

The gene calls are TRBV28 and TRBJ1-1; 10 nucleotides agree with TRBD1. V lost 6 bases to trimming and J lost 4 bases; unmatched junction nucleotides: 5. Looked up from germline, CDR1 is MDHEN and CDR2 is SYDVKM. There are 14 residues in the CDR3. The CDR3 nucleotides are TGTGCCAGCAGCTCTCGACAGGGGGCCACTGAAGCTTTCTTT. Amino acid sequence: CASSSRQGATEAFF.

This clone was found a few times. The V gene is TRBV7-2, the J gene TRBJ2-1, with 7 bases identical to TRBD2. From germline, CDR1 is SGHTA and CDR2 FQGNSA. The CDR3 is 16 residues long. V dropped 3 bases and J dropped 2; count of bases not matched to a gene: 7. This chain's CDR3 is CASSLALGGAYNEQFF. CDR3 nucleotides: TGTGCCAGCAGCTTGGCGTTGGGGGGGGCCTACAATGAGCAGTTCTTC.

The chain carries TRBV12-5 and TRBJ1-2, with D unclear. The CDR3 is made up of 13 amino acids. Between the trimmed V and J ends, which lost 5 bases and 4 bases, there was a span of 11 bases. The germline V gene encodes CDR1 LGHNT and CDR2 FRNRAP. The DNA of the CDR3 is TGTGCTAGTGGTACTCAACGTAGCTATGGCTACACCTTC. It translates to CASGTQRSYGYTF.

The chain couples TRBV4-1 to TRBJ1-1; D is ambiguous. Germline V CDR1 and CDR2: MGHRA, YSYEKL. Trimming took 0 bases from V and 0 from J, leaving 14 bases between them. CDR3 length: 17 amino acids. This CDR3 is CASSQESLVLLNTEAFF. CDR3 nucleotide sequence: TGCGCCAGCAGCCAAGAAAGTTTAGTCCTTTTGAACACTGAAGCTTTCTTT.

The chain links TRBV10-3 to TRBJ1-3; TRBD1 aligns across 8 bases. From germline, CDR1 is ENHRY and CDR2 SYGVKD. The J segment lost 0 bases and the V segment lost 4 bases, leaving 5 bases of the junction unmatched. CDR3 size: 16 residues. CDR3 DNA: TGTGCCATCAGTGGGAGGGACAGGACCTCTGGAAACACCATATATTTT. It specifies CAISGRDRTSGNTIYF.

The V call is TRBV7-3, the J call TRBJ1-1; 9 bases agree with TRBD1. Germline CDR1 is SGHTA and CDR2 is FQGTGA. V was clipped by 1 base and J by 6 bases; unmatched bases: 6. This CDR3 comprises 15 residues. The CDR3: CASSLMTGGIAEAFF. In DNA, the CDR3 is TGTGCCAGCAGCTTAATGACAGGGGGAATTGCTGAAGCTTTCTTT.

V and J are TRBV4-1 and TRBJ2-1; perhaps TRBD2 as D (7 bases). V gave up 3 bases and J gave up 6 bases, with 15 bases separating them. Looked up from germline, CDR1 is MGHRA and CDR2 is YSYEKL. This CDR3 has 15 amino acids. This CDR3 reads CASSHRPGGLNEQFF. CDR3 sequence (DNA): TGCGCCAGCAGCCACCGTCCGGGGGGCCTCAATGAGCAGTTCTTC.

The rearrangement joins TRBV5-1 to TRBJ2-2; a possible D gene is TRBD1 (5 bases). The CDR3 totals 13 residues. Deletions cut 0 bases from V and 7 bases from J, with 7 bases between. CDR1 is SGHRS, CDR2 YFSETQ, per germline. The CDR3: CASSLGGNGELFF. CDR3 nucleotides: TGCGCCAGCAGCTTGGGGGGCAACGGGGAGCTGTTTTTT. The full variable domain, with the rest looked up from reference TRBV5-1 and TRBJ2-2, is KAGVTQTPRYLIKTRGQQVTLSCSPISGHRSVSWYQQTPGQGLQFLFEYFSETQRNKGNFPGRFSGRQFSNSRSEMNVSTLELGDSALYLCASSLGGNGELFFGEGSRLTVL.

The chain combines TRBV19 with TRBJ1-5; 7 bases map to TRBD1. The V segment lost 6 bases and the J segment 6 bases; nucleotides outside the gene matches: 8. The CDR3 extends over 14 amino acids. Per germline, CDR1 LNHDA and CDR2 SQIVND (reference sequence). The CDR3 nucleotides read TGTGCCAGTAGGAGACAGGGAACCCTTCAGCCCCAGCATTTT. It translates to CASRRQGTLQPQHF.